One sample yielded the 26 T cell receptor beta chains listed below, sequenced in a study of cytomegalovirus exposure and HLA in healthy donors. The primer mix had 60 Vbeta and 13 Jbeta primers. Assay used: immunoSEQ multiplex PCR; TCRdb lists only in-frame clones, some missing. This sample has more than 80,000 clones, with more than 60% found just once. The sample consisted of PBMCs. The source of these receptors is a man aged 18 to 35 in good health and CMV-seropositive.

The J gene is TRBJ2-7, the V gene TRBV28; 8 nucleotides align to TRBD1. The CDR3 sequence is 15 residues long. Germline V gene data show CDR1 as MDHEN and CDR2 as SYDVKM. With 3 bases clipped from V and 1 base from J, the junction kept 5 bases outside the gene matches. Here the CDR3 reads CASSLSTGASYEQYF. Here the CDR3 DNA reads TGTGCCAGCAGTTTGTCGACAGGGGCATCCTACGAGCAGTACTTC.

With respect to this clone: A junction boundary mismatches the germline segment, possibly from a read error. V gene TRBV7-7 combines with J gene TRBJ2-7, with 7 bases matching TRBD2. This CDR3 has 14 amino acids. Looked up from germline, CDR1 is SSHAT and CDR2 is FNYEAQ (reference sequence). CDR3 in amino acids: CASSQSGTPDEQYF. Here the CDR3 DNA reads TGTGCTAGCAGCCAAAGCGGGACTCCTGACGAGCAGTACTTC.

The chain links TRBV9 to TRBJ1-1, with D maybe TRBD1 (6 bases). The CDR3 has 16 amino acids. Germline loops: CDR1 SGDLS, CDR2 YYNGEE. V was cut by 0 bases and J by 0 bases, with 12 bases left in between. The CDR3 spells CASSVEGRGMNTEAFF. The CDR3 region has the DNA TGTGCCAGCAGCGTAGAGGGCAGGGGCATGAACACTGAAGCTTTCTTT.

Only one count was recorded for this clone. The V gene is TRBV27, the J gene TRBJ1-5; D possibly corresponds to TRBD1 (6 bases). Germline CDR1 and CDR2: MNHEY and SMNVEV (reference sequence). This CDR3 has 13 residues. Trimming took off 7 bases at V and 9 bases at J, with 16 bases between the two ends. This CDR3 reads CASTGAPSGPQHF. The CDR3, as DNA: TGTGCCAGCACAGGGGCCCCGTCAGGGCCCCAGCATTTT.

The J gene is TRBJ2-5, the V gene TRBV7-9, with D maybe TRBD2 (5 bases). Trimming took off 7 bases at V and 3 bases at J, with 12 bases between the two ends. This CDR3 spans 13 amino acids. Germline V CDR1 and CDR2: SEHNR, FQNEAQ (reference sequence). As DNA, the CDR3 is TGTGCCAGCACCCCAGAGGGAGAAGAGACCCAGTACTTC. Translated, it gives CASTPEGEETQYF.

In nucleotides, the CDR3 is TGTGCCAGCACCAAGGAGGTAACTACTGAAGCTTTCTTT. Encoded protein: CASTKEVTTEAFF. The rearrangement joins TRBV7-9 to TRBJ1-1; D gene unclear. With 7 bases removed from V and 5 bases from J, the gap between germline ends came to 14 bases. Germline CDR1 and CDR2: SEHNR and FQNEAQ (reference sequence). CDR3 size: 13 residues. The complete variable domain, with remaining parts taken from reference TRBV7-9 and TRBJ1-1, reads DTGVSQNPRHKITKRGQNVTFRCDPISEHNRLYWYRQTLGQGPEFLTYFQNEAQLEKSRLLSDRFSAERPKGSFSTLEIQRTEQGDSAMYLCASTKEVTTEAFFGQGTRLTVV.

V usage is TRBV6-1 and J usage is TRBJ2-7, with D perhaps matching TRBD2 (5 bases). Germline CDR1 and CDR2: MNHNS and SASEGT. Trimming left V 6 bases short and J 0 bases short, with 6 bases between. The CDR3 is made up of 12 amino acids. The CDR3 DNA is TGTGCCAGCAGAGGAGGCTCCTACGAGCAGTACTTC. Its protein product is CASRGGSYEQYF.

The chain uses TRBV27 and TRBJ1-1, with unresolved D. Germline assignment: CDR1 MNHEY and CDR2 SMNVEV (reference sequence). V dropped 3 bases and J dropped 1 base, with 6 bases sitting between them. The CDR3 covers 13 residues. The CDR3 region has the DNA TGTGCCAGCAGTTTCGGTGGGAACACTGAAGCTTTCTTT. Translating it yields CASSFGGNTEAFF.

The V call is TRBV5-1, the J call TRBJ2-1; TRBD2 matches at 11 bases. There are 14 residues in the CDR3. J was trimmed by 7 bases and V by 4 bases; bases with no gene match: 4. Germline V gene sequence: CDR1 SGHRS, CDR2 YFSETQ. CDR3 DNA sequence: TGCGCCAGCAGCCTTCGGACTAGCGGGAATGAGCAGTTCTTC. Protein: CASSLRTSGNEQFF. The full variable domain, in which reference TRBV5-1 and TRBJ2-1 provide the parts outside the CDR3, is KAGVTQTPRYLIKTRGQQVTLSCSPISGHRSVSWYQQTPGQGLQFLFEYFSETQRNKGNFPGRFSGRQFSNSRSEMNVSTLELGDSALYLCASSLRTSGNEQFFGPGTRLTVL.

The chain has TRBV4-1 and TRBJ2-4; D is ambiguous. Between the trimmed V and J ends, which lost 1 base and 0 bases, there was a span of 10 bases. This CDR3 has 16 residues. CDR1 is MGHRA and CDR2 is YSYEKL in the germline V gene. CDR3 nucleotides: TGCGCCAGCAGCCAAGTAGACACAATAGCCAAAAACATTCAGTACTTC. Amino acids: CASSQVDTIAKNIQYF.

The chain carries TRBV27 and TRBJ2-1; tentative D call: TRBD2 (5 bases). V lost 4 bases to trimming and J lost 9 bases, with 10 bases between them. The V gene's germline CDR1 is MNHEY and CDR2 SMNVEV (reference sequence). The CDR3 covers 12 residues. The CDR3 nucleotides read TGTGCCAGCAGTTCCGAGGGTCGTGAGCAGTTCTTC. This encodes CASSSEGREQFF.

The chain carries TRBV28 and TRBJ1-1, with D unclear. Germline V gene sequence: CDR1 MDHEN, CDR2 SYDVKM. The CDR3 has 13 amino acids. V lost 2 bases to trimming and J lost 0 bases, with 4 bases between them. The CDR3 coding sequence is TGTGCCAGCAGTTTACAGGTGAACACTGAAGCTTTCTTT. Its protein product is CASSLQVNTEAFF.

CDR3 residues: CASSTSGTGDTQYF. In nucleotides, the CDR3 is TGCGCCAGCAGCACTAGCGGGACGGGAGATACGCAGTATTTT. The chain recombines TRBV5-1 with TRBJ2-3; 10 nucleotides line up with TRBD2. Germline trimming cut 4 bases from V and 5 bases from J; bases unmatched to any gene: 4. This CDR3 is 14 amino acids long. Germline CDR1 reads SGHRS; CDR2 reads YFSETQ.

The J gene is TRBJ2-1, the V gene TRBV28, with D perhaps TRBD1 (6 bases). V was cut by 2 bases and J by 6 bases, with 8 bases left in between. The CDR3 runs to 13 residues. The germline CDR1 and CDR2 sequences are MDHEN and SYDVKM. CDR3 coding DNA: TGTGCCAGCAGTTTACCAGGGGCCAATGAGCAGTTCTTC. This translates into CASSLPGANEQFF.

This clone was seen once. The chain is built from TRBV9 and TRBJ1-2; D call uncertain. This CDR3 has 14 residues. The V gene's germline CDR1 is SGDLS and CDR2 YYNGEE. The ends were cut back, 0 bases at V and 2 bases at J, with 8 bases in the middle. CDR3 sequence: CASSVDRGNYGYTF. The CDR3 bases are TGTGCCAGCAGCGTAGATCGGGGAAACTATGGCTACACCTTC.

J is TRBJ2-2 and V is TRBV6-6, with a possible D match to TRBD2 (6 bases). CDR1 is MNHNY, CDR2 SVGAGI, per germline (reference sequence). The CDR3 spans 16 residues. The V end was cut by 2 bases, the J end by 3 bases, with 13 bases between. CDR3 region: CASSYGGKEDTGELFF. CDR3 bases: TGTGCCAGCAGTTACGGGGGGAAGGAGGACACCGGGGAGCTGTTTTTT.

The chain uses TRBV10-3 and TRBJ2-3; 10 nucleotides align to TRBD2. Trimming took 2 bases from V and 4 from J; bases not matched to a gene: 12. The CDR3 loop spans 18 amino acids. Per germline, CDR1 ENHRY and CDR2 SYGVKD. CDR3 DNA: TGTGCCATCAGTGAGAGCTGGGGACTAGCGCTATCCTCAGATACGCAGTATTTT. Translating it yields CAISESWGLALSSDTQYF.

V usage is TRBV14 and J usage is TRBJ2-5; TRBD2 agrees at 7 bases. Germline V gives CDR1 SGHDN, CDR2 FVKESK. This CDR3 is 16 amino acids long. Losses at the gene ends were 4 bases for V and 1 base for J; bases not matched to a gene: 9. Here the CDR3 reads CASSPVWRGIQETQYF. As DNA, the CDR3 is TGTGCCAGCAGCCCCGTGTGGCGGGGGATCCAAGAGACCCAGTACTTC.

CDR3 loop: CASSLLTGGVTEAFF. Here the CDR3 DNA reads TGTGCCAGCAGCTTACTCACCGGGGGGGTCACTGAAGCTTTCTTT. The chain recombines TRBV7-9 with TRBJ1-1; D might be TRBD1 (5 bases). The CDR3 loop spans 15 amino acids. Germline V lookup: CDR1 SEHNR, CDR2 FQNEAQ (reference sequence). Trimming left V 2 bases short and J 4 bases short, with 14 bases between.

This clone occurred a few times. The CDR3 is CASSRLASGELFF. In DNA, the CDR3 is TGTGCCAGCAGTCGACTAGCGAGCGGGGAGCTGTTTTTT. This chain connects TRBV28 to TRBJ2-2, with TRBD2 matching 8 bases. With V trimmed by 5 bases and J by 7 bases, 3 bases remained unmatched. The CDR3 consists of 13 residues. The germline V gene encodes CDR1 MDHEN and CDR2 SYDVKM.

The chain uses TRBV4-1 and TRBJ2-3; the D is unclear. Germline V gene data show CDR1 as MGHRA and CDR2 as YSYEKL. The CDR3 is 17 amino acids. Trimming left V 2 bases short and J 0 bases short, with 15 bases between. The CDR3 reads CASSQYYPPPSTDTQYF. The CDR3 coding sequence is TGCGCCAGCAGCCAATACTACCCTCCTCCTAGCACAGATACGCAGTATTTT.

The V and J genes are TRBV6-5 and TRBJ2-1; maybe TRBD2 (5 bases). Germline CDR1 reads MNHEY; CDR2 reads SVGAGI. This CDR3 comprises 13 residues. V lost 8 bases to trimming and J lost 6 bases, with 14 bases between them. Here the CDR3 DNA reads TGTGCCAGCCAGGAGTTGGGGAGCAATGAGCAGTTCTTC. It codes for CASQELGSNEQFF.

In nucleotides, the CDR3 is TGTGCCAGCAACCTCGGGACTAGCGGCAATGAGCAGTTCTTC. Its protein is CASNLGTSGNEQFF. The V gene is TRBV9, the J gene TRBJ2-1; 11 bases fit TRBD2. V shed 6 bases, J shed 6 bases, and the junction held 5 bases outside the gene matches. Germline CDR1 is SGDLS and CDR2 is YYNGEE. This CDR3 has 14 amino acids.

V gene TRBV29-1 combines with J gene TRBJ1-2, with D possibly TRBD1 on 5 matching bases. The V end lost 6 bases, the J end lost 1 base, and 9 bases lay between the germline ends. CDR1 and CDR2 (germline): SQVTM, ANQGSEA. The CDR3 loop spans 12 amino acids. The CDR3 sequence is CSVKTDNYGYTF. CDR3 nucleotide sequence: TGCAGCGTAAAGACAGATAACTATGGCTACACCTTC.

The V gene is TRBV29-1, the J gene TRBJ1-2, with 10 bases that match TRBD1. The CDR3 is 17 residues long. V dropped 3 bases and J dropped 6; count of bases not matched to a gene: 16. Looked up from germline, CDR1 is SQVTM and CDR2 is ANQGSEA. CDR3 sequence (DNA): TGCAGCGTTGACTCGCGGGCCGTGGACAGGGGGAAGCATGGCTACACCTTC. Its translation is CSVDSRAVDRGKHGYTF.

This rearrangement joins TRBV11-2 to TRBJ2-7; TRBD1 might be the D (5 bases). Trimming left V 4 bases short and J 4 bases short, with 14 bases between. The CDR3 runs 14 residues. Looked up from germline, CDR1 is SGHAT and CDR2 is FQNNGV. The chain's CDR3 is CASSSTAGWYEQYF. CDR3 DNA: TGTGCCAGCAGCTCGACTGCAGGGTGGTACGAGCAGTACTTC. Full variable domain (outside the CDR3, taken from reference TRBV11-2 and TRBJ2-7): EAGVAQSPRYKIIEKRQSVAFWCNPISGHATLYWYQQILGQGPKLLIQFQNNGVVDDSQLPKDRFSAERLKGVDSTLKIQPAKLEDSAVYLCASSSTAGWYEQYFGPGTRLTVT.